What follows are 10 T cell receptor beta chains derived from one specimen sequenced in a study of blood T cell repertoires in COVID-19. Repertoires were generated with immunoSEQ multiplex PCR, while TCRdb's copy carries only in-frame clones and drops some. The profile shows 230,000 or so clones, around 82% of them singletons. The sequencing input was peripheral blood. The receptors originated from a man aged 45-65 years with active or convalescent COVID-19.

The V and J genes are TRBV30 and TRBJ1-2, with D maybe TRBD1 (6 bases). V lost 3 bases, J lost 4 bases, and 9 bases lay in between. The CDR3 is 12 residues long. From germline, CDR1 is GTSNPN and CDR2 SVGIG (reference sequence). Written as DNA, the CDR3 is TGTGCCTGGAGCTTGGGGGCCTATGGCTACACCTTC. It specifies CAWSLGAYGYTF.

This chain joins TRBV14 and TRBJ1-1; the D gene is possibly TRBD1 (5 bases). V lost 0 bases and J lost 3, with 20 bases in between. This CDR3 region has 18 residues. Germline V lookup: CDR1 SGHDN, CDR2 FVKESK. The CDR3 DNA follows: TGTGCCAGCAGCCAAGATATCATGATCGAAGGGGTGGACACTGAAGCTTTCTTT. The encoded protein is CASSQDIMIEGVDTEAFF. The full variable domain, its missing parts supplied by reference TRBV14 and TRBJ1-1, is EAGVTQFPSHSVIEKGQTVTLRCDPISGHDNLYWYRRVMGKEIKFLLHFVKESKQDESGMPNNRFLAERTGGTYSTLKVQPAELEDSGVYFCASSQDIMIEGVDTEAFFGQGTRLTVV.

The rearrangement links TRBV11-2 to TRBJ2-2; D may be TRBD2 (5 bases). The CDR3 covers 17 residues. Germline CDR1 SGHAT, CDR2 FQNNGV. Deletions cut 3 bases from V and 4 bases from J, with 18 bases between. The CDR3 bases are TGTGCCAGCAGCTTCGACCTAGCTCCCCCTTCCACCGGGGAGCTGTTTTTT. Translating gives CASSFDLAPPSTGELFF.

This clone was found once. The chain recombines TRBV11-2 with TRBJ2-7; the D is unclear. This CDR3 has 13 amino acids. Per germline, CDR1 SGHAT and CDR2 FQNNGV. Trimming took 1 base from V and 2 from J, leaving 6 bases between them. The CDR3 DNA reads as TGTGCCAGCAGCTTAGTCCGTGCCTACGAGCAGTACTTC. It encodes CASSLVRAYEQYF.

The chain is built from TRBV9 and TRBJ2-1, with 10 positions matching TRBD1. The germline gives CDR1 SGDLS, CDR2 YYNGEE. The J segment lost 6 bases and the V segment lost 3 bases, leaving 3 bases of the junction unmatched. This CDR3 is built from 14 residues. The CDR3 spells CASSGGQGSNEQFF. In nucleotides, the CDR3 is TGTGCCAGCAGCGGGGGACAGGGGAGCAATGAGCAGTTCTTC.

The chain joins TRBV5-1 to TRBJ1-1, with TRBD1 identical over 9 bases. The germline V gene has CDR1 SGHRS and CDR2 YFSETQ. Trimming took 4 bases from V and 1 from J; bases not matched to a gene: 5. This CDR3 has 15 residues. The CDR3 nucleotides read TGCGCCAGCAGCAGGGGGACAGGGACGAACACTGAAGCTTTCTTT. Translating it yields CASSRGTGTNTEAFF.

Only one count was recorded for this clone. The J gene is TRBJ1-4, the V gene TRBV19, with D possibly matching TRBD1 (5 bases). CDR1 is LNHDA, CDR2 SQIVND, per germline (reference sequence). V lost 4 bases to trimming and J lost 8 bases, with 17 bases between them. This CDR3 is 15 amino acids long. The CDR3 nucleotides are TGTGCCAGTAGTAAGACAGATCGATATGAGGAAAAACTGTTTTTT. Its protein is CASSKTDRYEEKLFF.

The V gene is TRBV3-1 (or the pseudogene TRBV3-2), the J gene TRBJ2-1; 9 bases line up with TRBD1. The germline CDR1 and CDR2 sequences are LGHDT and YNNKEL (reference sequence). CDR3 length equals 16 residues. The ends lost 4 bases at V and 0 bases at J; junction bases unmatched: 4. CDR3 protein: CASSPQGAISYNEQFF. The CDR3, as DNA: TGTGCCAGCAGCCCACAGGGGGCGATCTCCTACAATGAGCAGTTCTTC.

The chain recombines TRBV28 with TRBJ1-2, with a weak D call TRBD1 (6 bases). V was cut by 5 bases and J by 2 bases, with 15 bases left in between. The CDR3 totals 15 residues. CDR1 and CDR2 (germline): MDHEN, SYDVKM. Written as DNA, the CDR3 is TGTGCCAGCAGTCCACCTTCAGGGGAGAACTATGGCTACACCTTC. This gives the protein CASSPPSGENYGYTF.

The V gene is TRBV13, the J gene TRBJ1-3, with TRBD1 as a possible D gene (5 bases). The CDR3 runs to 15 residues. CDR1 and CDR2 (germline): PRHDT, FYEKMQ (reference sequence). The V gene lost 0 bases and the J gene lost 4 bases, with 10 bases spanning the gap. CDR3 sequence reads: CASSLGRGRGNTIYF. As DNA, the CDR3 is TGTGCCAGCAGCTTAGGGCGGGGGAGAGGAAACACCATATATTTT.